A single sample is the source of the 6 T cell receptor beta chains below, sequenced in a study of shared clonotypes between healthy human individuals. The table came from immunoSEQ multiplex PCR; TCRdb's copy has only in-frame clones and leaves some out. The sample has roughly 500,000 clones, around 96% seen once. The sequenced sample was naive CD4+ T cells sorted from blood. As to subset: CD45RA+ positively selected. The receptors stem from a woman younger than 45 in good health.

The chain has TRBV30 and TRBJ2-7; D may correspond to TRBD1 or TRBD2 (5 bases each). Between the trimmed V and J ends, which lost 2 bases and 3 bases, there was a span of 11 bases. CDR3 length equals 13 residues. Germline lookup yields CDR1 GTSNPN and CDR2 SVGIG (reference sequence). CDR3 nucleotide sequence: TGTGCCTGGAGTCCCGGGACCCTCTACGAGCAGTACTTC. This encodes CAWSPGTLYEQYF.

This clone was recorded once. The V and J genes are TRBV5-1 and TRBJ2-7; the D gene is possibly TRBD1 (5 bases). This CDR3 has 13 amino acids. CDR1 is SGHRS and CDR2 is YFSETQ in the germline V gene. Trimming pared 0 bases from V and 6 bases from J, leaving 10 bases between. The CDR3 loop is CASSLALRAEQYF. The CDR3 region has the DNA TGCGCCAGCAGCTTGGCCCTCAGGGCCGAGCAGTACTTC.

The chain uses TRBV20-1 and TRBJ2-1; weak D call: TRBD2 (5 bases). Deletions cut 6 bases from V and 12 bases from J, with 12 bases between. Germline V lookup: CDR1 DFQATT, CDR2 SNEGSKA (reference sequence). The CDR3 totals 10 residues. The DNA of the CDR3 is TGCAGTGCCCAACACGAGGGGCAGTTCTTC. Its protein is CSAQHEGQFF.

V is TRBV9 and J is TRBJ1-2, with D maybe TRBD1 (5 bases). V lost 2 bases and J lost 6, with 17 bases in between. The germline CDR1 and CDR2 sequences are SGDLS and YYNGEE. The CDR3 covers 15 residues. The CDR3 DNA follows: TGTGCCAGCAGCGTTATGGCGGGGCAGGAGAATGGCTACACCTTC. The encoded protein is CASSVMAGQENGYTF.

This clone was seen a few times. The chain employs TRBV7-9 and TRBJ2-1; TRBD2 is a possible D gene (5 bases). This CDR3 contains 14 residues. In germline, CDR1 is SEHNR, CDR2 FQNEAQ (reference sequence). The V and J ends lost 1 base and 5 bases respectively, with 9 bases between them. DNA of the CDR3: TGTGCCAGCAGCTTAGGGACTGAAAACAATGAGCAGTTCTTC. Its protein product is CASSLGTENNEQFF.

The CDR3 coding sequence is TGTGCCAGCAGCTTGGTTCTTCTCGCGGGAGAGATGTACGAGCAGTACTTC. This encodes CASSLVLLAGEMYEQYF. J is TRBJ2-7 and V is TRBV5-4; 7 nucleotides agree with TRBD2. Germline V gene data show CDR1 as SGHNT and CDR2 as YYREEE (reference sequence). With 0 bases clipped from V and 4 bases from J, the junction kept 13 bases outside the gene matches. The CDR3 length is 17 residues.